Listed below are T cell receptor beta chains from one sample, sequenced in a study of regulatory T cells in long-lasting Graves disease. TCRdb re-derived calls from the multiplex PCR reads in MiXCR, one entry per CDR3 protein. The sample has a few hundred thousand distinct CDR3 sequences; around 20% are singletons. Sequencing used peripheral blood mononuclear cells (PBMCs), obtained at new diagnosis, from a patient treated with antithyroid drugs. The receptors here all came from a female donor with Graves disease. The conserved cysteine and the conserved F or W are not part of the CDR3 here. A D gene is named only where the DNA matches it firmly. Size is omitted from some rows. Given values are once, few, many or a class for expanded clones.

V	size	J	D	CDR3
TRBV6-1	many	TRBJ1-6	.	ACNPGPRGSYNSPLH
TRBV7-9	many	TRBJ2-2	TRBD1	ALGGQGKNTGELF
TRBV12-3/TRBV12-4	many	TRBJ2-7	.	ASSRTESYEQY
TRBV12-3/TRBV12-4	.	TRBJ1-1	.	ASSKDSTGAF
TRBV4-1	many	TRBJ1-2	TRBD1	ASSPDRGYYGYT
TRBV19	.	TRBJ1-1	.	ASRDRRNTEAF
TRBV19	.	TRBJ1-2	TRBD1	ASSIGTGGSNYGYT
TRBV6-2/TRBV6-3	many	TRBJ1-2	TRBD1	ASSTGQGPYGYT
TRBV20-1	many	TRBJ2-1	TRBD1	SARGQTGGSYNEQF
TRBV28	many	TRBJ1-3	.	ASSLSRALGNTIY
TRBV5-1	few	TRBJ1-1	.	ASSEGSQRTLPH
TRBV11-3	many	TRBJ2-1	.	ASSKKYNEQF
TRBV20-1	many	TRBJ2-5	.	SAGHPLETQY
TRBV7-3	.	TRBJ2-3	.	ASSGSRADTQY
TRBV2	.	TRBJ1-5	TRBD1	ASSEQGANQPQH
TRBV15	many	TRBJ2-7	.	ATSRGGQSSYEQY
TRBV12-3/TRBV12-4	many	TRBJ2-7	TRBD2	ASSFGTTMGQY
TRBV15	few	TRBJ2-1	.	ATSRDRANEQF
TRBV12-3/TRBV12-4	many	TRBJ1-1	.	ASSFRRAEAF
TRBV11-2	many	TRBJ2-3	.	ASSLYPPAQGDTQY
TRBV5-1	many	TRBJ2-7	TRBD2	ASSPKLAGGTYEQY
TRBV6-1	many	TRBJ2-5	TRBD2	ASRRPGGGETQY
TRBV20-1	many	TRBJ2-1	.	SARRGSAYNEQF
TRBV5-6	.	TRBJ1-3	.	ASSSAGRRGSGNTTY
TRBV5-6	few	TRBJ1-1	.	ASSLNRFWTEAF
TRBV15	many	TRBJ1-6	.	ATSRGGNGGSPLH
TRBV20-1	many	TRBJ2-7	TRBD1	SARGTGRRVRTYEQY
TRBV11-3	many	TRBJ2-1	TRBD1	ASSIGQGDEQF
TRBV12-3/TRBV12-4	few	TRBJ1-3	.	ASTVTGYSGNTIY
TRBV27	many	TRBJ2-7	.	ASSLSRSYEQY
TRBV6-2/TRBV6-3	many	TRBJ2-7	.	ASSYSGRSSYEQY
TRBV5-5	many	TRBJ2-5	.	ASRSGTDVETQY
TRBV6-1	many	TRBJ1-5	.	ASSEHLYSNQPQH
TRBV10-1	many	TRBJ2-1	TRBD2	ASSEVSSGGDEQF
TRBV28	.	TRBJ2-3	TRBD2	ASSFSSGRESTDTQY
TRBV6-2/TRBV6-3	many	TRBJ2-3	TRBD2	ASSTFQRGPDDTQY
TRBV6-5	.	TRBJ2-7	TRBD2	ASSYGAGVNEQY
TRBV6-5	many	TRBJ2-7	.	ASSYRGRGAYEQY
TRBV28	many	TRBJ2-2	.	ASSLAGTTNTGELF
TRBV7-9	many	TRBJ2-1	.	ASSRDSGEQF
TRBV30	many	TRBJ2-5	.	AWSSRGRGTQY
TRBV20-1	many	TRBJ2-2	.	SAQHPKRDRNTGELF
TRBV7-2	many	TRBJ2-7	.	ASSQEAGIYEQY
TRBV5-4	few	TRBJ2-5	TRBD2	ASSLTSGHLETQY
TRBV19	few	TRBJ2-2	TRBD2	ASRKRETNTGELF
TRBV7-2	many	TRBJ2-1	.	ASSPFRLNEQF
TRBV5-1	many	TRBJ2-1	.	ASSSSRDQGRNEQF
TRBV5-6	few	TRBJ2-1	.	ATRRSSYNEQF
TRBV6-2/TRBV6-3	few	TRBJ2-1	.	ASSYWPGGGDEQF
TRBV7-9	many	TRBJ2-5	.	ALLAGAETQY
TRBV20-1	many	TRBJ1-1	.	SASHGGTEAF
TRBV30	.	TRBJ1-1	.	AWSVRGGSTEAF
TRBV4-1	few	TRBJ1-2	TRBD1	ASSQGSDRVFGYT
TRBV7-9	many	TRBJ2-5	.	ASSLGRGGETQY